This T cell receptor (beta chain) was profiled in a study of control samples from healthy donors and cancer patients. Per germline, CDR1 MNHNS and CDR2 SASEGT. This CDR3 region has 15 residues. J gave up 6 bases and V 2 bases, and 2 bases lay outside the gene matches. TCRdb's copy holds only in-frame clones and misses some; the assay was immunoSEQ multiplex PCR. This table has fewer than 30,000 clones, around nine tenths appearing once. The receptor's source is a middle-aged woman with lung cancer. Sequenced sample: PBMCs. The chain joins TRBV6-1 to TRBJ1-6, with 9 positions matching TRBD1. CDR3 nucleotides: TGTGCCAGCAGTGAAATGGGACAGGGTAATTCACCCCTCCACTTT. Amino acid sequence: CASSEMGQGNSPLHF.